Below, 7 T cell receptor beta chains from the same sample are listed, as sequenced in a study of blood T cells in healthy people across ages. With a J-beta primer mix and a sample-barcoded 5' primer, a second PCR ran about 7 to 12 cycles. MiXCR, run by TCRdb on the 5' RACE reads, gives a single entry per CDR3 protein. Among around 1,000,000 distinct CDR3 sequences, around 27% were seen once, and the ten largest hold around 0.75%. This sample was shared with a second study, whose subject was T cells of mothers and their children.

The sample taken for sequencing was blood. Receptors originate from a girl between 2 and 10 years old in good health.

This clonotype was seen a handful of times. The chain is built from TRBV7-9 and TRBJ2-5; 8 bases fit TRBD1. This CDR3 has 15 residues. J was trimmed by 5 bases and V by 0 bases; bases with no gene match: 5. CDR1 and CDR2 from the germline V gene are SEHNR and FQNEAQ (reference sequence). Here the CDR3 reads CASSLARPGGETQYF. The CDR3 nucleotides read TGTGCCAGCAGCTTAGCGAGGCCAGGGGGCGAGACCCAGTACTTC.

This sequence joins TRBV20-1 and TRBJ1-5; D call uncertain. Germline CDR1 and CDR2: DFQATT and SNEGSKA (reference sequence). The CDR3 has 13 amino acids. V was cut by 3 bases and J by 3 bases, with 9 bases left in between. CDR3 DNA: TGCAGTGCTAGGGCAGTTAACAATCAGCCCCAGCATTTT. This encodes CSARAVNNQPQHF.

The rearrangement joins TRBV5-1 to TRBJ2-7, with a weak D call TRBD1 (6 bases). The CDR3 runs to 14 residues. V was shortened by 6 bases and J by 1 base, with 14 bases between the two germline ends. Germline assignment: CDR1 SGHRS and CDR2 YFSETQ. Here the CDR3 DNA reads TGCGCCAGCATGAGACACAGGGATTCCTACGAGCAGTACTTC. Its translation is CASMRHRDSYEQYF.

The count of this clonotype is one. The rearrangement uses TRBV20-1 and TRBJ2-1; D gene uncertain. CDR1 DFQATT and CDR2 SNEGSKA come from the germline V gene (reference sequence). Trimming shortened V by 0 bases and J by 11 bases, and 11 bases separated the two germline ends. The CDR3 has 12 amino acids. The DNA for the CDR3 is TGCAGTGCTAGAGATCGTGTTCTCCAGCAGTTCTTC. Translating it yields CSARDRVLQQFF.

At least ten counts were recorded for this clonotype. The chain is built from TRBV4-1 and TRBJ2-5; weak D call: TRBD1 (6 bases). The CDR3 covers 14 residues. CDR1 and CDR2 (germline): MGHRA, YSYEKL. V was clipped by 4 bases and J by 2 bases, with 11 bases between them. The CDR3: CASSPRTVQETQYF. The DNA for the CDR3 is TGCGCCAGCAGCCCCCGGACAGTTCAAGAGACCCAGTACTTC.

The chain uses TRBV7-2 and TRBJ2-5; 10 bases line up with TRBD2. This CDR3 is built from 19 residues. After removal of 5 bases from V and 0 bases from J, the junction contained 15 bases not matched to a gene. CDR1 and CDR2 (germline): SGHTA, FQGNSA. In DNA, the CDR3 is TGTGCCAGCAGCCCACGACGGAAAAAAAGCGGGGGGGACCAAGAGACCCAGTACTTC. Its translation is CASSPRRKKSGGDQETQYF.

A word on this clonotype: A much more abundant neighbour one base away suggests this may be a read error. The chain uses TRBV28 and TRBJ2-4; 7 positions agree with TRBD1. The V gene's germline CDR1 is MDHEN and CDR2 SYDVKM. J gave up 8 bases and V 6 bases, and 4 bases lay outside the gene matches. The CDR3 is 12 amino acids. The CDR3 DNA reads as TGTGCCAGCAGCCATGACAGGGACATTCAGTACTTC. This sequence encodes CASSHDRDIQYF.